The source of this T cell receptor beta chain is a study of T cell responses to AZD1222 COVID-19 vaccine. V was shortened by 3 bases and J by 4 bases, with 9 bases between the two germline ends. Germline V gene lookup returns CDR1 MNHNY and CDR2 SVGAGI (reference sequence). CDR3 length: 14 amino acids. Method: immunoSEQ multiplex PCR; TCRdb's copy keeps in-frame clones and lacks some. The data show 150,000 to 200,000 clones, around 90% seen once. The rearrangement joins TRBV6-6 to TRBJ2-2; D possibly matches TRBD1 or TRBD2 (5 bases each). The origin of this receptor is an adult who received the AZD1222 COVID-19 vaccine. Sequences were derived from peripheral blood, sampled 28 days after the second AZD1222 dose. This CDR3 reads CASSYRGVTGELFF. DNA for the CDR3: TGTGCCAGCAGTTATAGAGGGGTCACCGGGGAGCTGTTTTTT.